This is a list of T cell receptor beta chains from one sample in a study of Tregs in tolerant kidney transplant recipients. Data came from immunoSEQ multiplex PCR; TCRdb stores just in-frame clones and leaves some out. The sample holds 90,000 or so clones; 85% to 95% are singletons and the top ten take over 4%. The sequencing input was CD8+ T cells from blood. Receptors originate from a human donor in good health. The CDR3 runs from the conserved cysteine through the conserved F or W. A D gene is named only where the DNA matches it firmly.

CDR3aa: CASSFGREQYF
v_gene: TRBV7-2
j_gene: TRBJ2-7
d_gene: -

CDR3aa: CASSQYPDRRDQPQHF
v_gene: TRBV4-1
j_gene: TRBJ1-5
d_gene: -

CDR3aa: CASSYSRGNTEAFF
v_gene: TRBV6-5
j_gene: TRBJ1-1
d_gene: -

CDR3aa: CSALTGDRENTIYF
v_gene: TRBV29-1
j_gene: TRBJ1-3
d_gene: TRBD1

CDR3aa: CASIATTSGGSYEQYF
v_gene: TRBV6-6
j_gene: TRBJ2-7
d_gene: TRBD2

CDR3aa: CAWSVLSYEQYF
v_gene: TRBV30
j_gene: TRBJ2-7
d_gene: -

CDR3aa: CASSLSLLTDTQYF
v_gene: TRBV27
j_gene: TRBJ2-3
d_gene: -

CDR3aa: CASSLSLRGRSYNEQFF
v_gene: TRBV27
j_gene: TRBJ2-1
d_gene: -

CDR3aa: CASSEDRWGISTDTQYF
v_gene: TRBV6-1
j_gene: TRBJ2-3
d_gene: -

CDR3aa: CASTLTSGTYNEQFF
v_gene: TRBV27
j_gene: TRBJ2-1
d_gene: TRBD2

CDR3aa: CALGPYEQYF
v_gene: TRBV30
j_gene: TRBJ2-7
d_gene: -

CDR3aa: CASTPGSTYEQYF
v_gene: TRBV6-5
j_gene: TRBJ2-7
d_gene: -

CDR3aa: CASSQDWGPGYTF
v_gene: TRBV4-1
j_gene: TRBJ1-2
d_gene: -

CDR3aa: CASSYFGGTETQYF
v_gene: TRBV2
j_gene: TRBJ2-5
d_gene: -

CDR3aa: CASSLGVSGNTGELFF
v_gene: TRBV7-8
j_gene: TRBJ2-2
d_gene: -

CDR3aa: CASSDSSGPDTQYF
v_gene: TRBV6-4
j_gene: TRBJ2-3
d_gene: -

CDR3aa: CASSFGTGEQYF
v_gene: TRBV7-9
j_gene: TRBJ2-7
d_gene: -

CDR3aa: CASSLTGRRYEQYF
v_gene: TRBV5-6
j_gene: TRBJ2-7
d_gene: -

CDR3aa: CSVSGTANTGELFF
v_gene: TRBV29-1
j_gene: TRBJ2-2
d_gene: -

CDR3aa: CAWSVMRNTEAFF
v_gene: TRBV30
j_gene: TRBJ1-1
d_gene: -

CDR3aa: CASSQGQGADEQYF
v_gene: TRBV19
j_gene: TRBJ2-7
d_gene: TRBD1

CDR3aa: CASSLRTRTSYEQYF
v_gene: TRBV5-6
j_gene: TRBJ2-7
d_gene: -

CDR3aa: CASSFGENEQFF
v_gene: TRBV11-2
j_gene: TRBJ2-1
d_gene: -

CDR3aa: CASSLGGEGPHEQYF
v_gene: TRBV13
j_gene: TRBJ2-7
d_gene: TRBD2

CDR3aa: CASSYSGTLNIQYF
v_gene: TRBV6-5
j_gene: TRBJ2-4
d_gene: -

CDR3aa: CASRGQGRREQYF
v_gene: TRBV27
j_gene: TRBJ2-7
d_gene: TRBD1

CDR3aa: CASSFIRDPSTPGTDTQYF
v_gene: TRBV7-9
j_gene: TRBJ2-3
d_gene: -

CDR3aa: CASSLASGGYSTDTQYF
v_gene: TRBV7-9
j_gene: TRBJ2-3
d_gene: TRBD2

CDR3aa: CAISAGTSNYGYTF
v_gene: TRBV10-3
j_gene: TRBJ1-2
d_gene: -

CDR3aa: CASSEVPGPQWGYTF
v_gene: TRBV6-1
j_gene: TRBJ1-2
d_gene: -

CDR3aa: CASSQEVVDTDTQYF
v_gene: TRBV4-2
j_gene: TRBJ2-3
d_gene: -

CDR3aa: CSVVYLETGAETQYF
v_gene: TRBV29-1
j_gene: TRBJ2-5
d_gene: TRBD1

CDR3aa: CASRRTGGGVVEQFF
v_gene: TRBV27
j_gene: TRBJ2-1
d_gene: TRBD1

CDR3aa: CASSIEDYSNQPQHF
v_gene: TRBV19
j_gene: TRBJ1-5
d_gene: -

CDR3aa: CASSFLGGADTEAFF
v_gene: TRBV11-2
j_gene: TRBJ1-1
d_gene: -

CDR3aa: CASSYGGGKLFF
v_gene: TRBV6-6
j_gene: TRBJ1-4
d_gene: -

CDR3aa: CASSRGTSGAYNEQFF
v_gene: TRBV18
j_gene: TRBJ2-1
d_gene: TRBD2

CDR3aa: CASSSGQPYEQYF
v_gene: TRBV19
j_gene: TRBJ2-7
d_gene: TRBD1

CDR3aa: CASRAYEQYF
v_gene: TRBV19
j_gene: TRBJ2-7
d_gene: -

CDR3aa: CASSTGTGGYEQYF
v_gene: TRBV7-6
j_gene: TRBJ2-7
d_gene: TRBD1

CDR3aa: CASSYSEATEAFF
v_gene: TRBV6-5
j_gene: TRBJ1-1
d_gene: -

CDR3aa: CASSEYMGQPFSGYGYTF
v_gene: TRBV10-2
j_gene: TRBJ1-2
d_gene: -

CDR3aa: CAWSIGQLSYEQYF
v_gene: TRBV30
j_gene: TRBJ2-7
d_gene: -

CDR3aa: CASSQGPGTGAYEQYF
v_gene: TRBV4-1
j_gene: TRBJ2-7
d_gene: TRBD1

CDR3aa: CASSTRTSWSSYNEQFF
v_gene: TRBV7-6
j_gene: TRBJ2-1
d_gene: TRBD2

CDR3aa: CASSQRARAYEQYF
v_gene: TRBV23-1
j_gene: TRBJ2-7
d_gene: -

CDR3aa: CASSLAGLAASYEQYF
v_gene: TRBV7-8
j_gene: TRBJ2-7
d_gene: TRBD2

CDR3aa: CASSTGNTEAFF
v_gene: TRBV7-9
j_gene: TRBJ1-1
d_gene: -